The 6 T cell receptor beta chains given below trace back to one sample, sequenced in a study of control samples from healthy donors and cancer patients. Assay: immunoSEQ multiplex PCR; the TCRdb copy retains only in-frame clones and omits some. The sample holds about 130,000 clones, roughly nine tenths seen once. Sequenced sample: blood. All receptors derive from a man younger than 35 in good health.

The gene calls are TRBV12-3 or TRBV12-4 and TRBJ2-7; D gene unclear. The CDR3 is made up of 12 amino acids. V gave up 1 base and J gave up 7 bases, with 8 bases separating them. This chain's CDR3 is CASSLGRAEQYF. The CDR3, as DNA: TGTGCCAGCAGTTTAGGGCGCGCGGAGCAGTACTTC.

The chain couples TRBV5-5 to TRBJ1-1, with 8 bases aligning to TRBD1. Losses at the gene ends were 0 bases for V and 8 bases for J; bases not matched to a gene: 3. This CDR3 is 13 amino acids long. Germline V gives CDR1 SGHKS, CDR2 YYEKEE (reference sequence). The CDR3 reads CASSLAGGAEAFF. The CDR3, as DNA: TGTGCCAGCAGCTTGGCAGGGGGCGCGGAAGCTTTCTTT. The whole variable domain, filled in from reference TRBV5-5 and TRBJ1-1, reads DAGVTQSPTHLIKTRGQQVTLRCSPISGHKSVSWYQQVLGQGPQFIFQYYEKEERGRGNFPDRFSARQFPNYSSELNVNALLLGDSALYLCASSLAGGAEAFFGQGTRLTVV.

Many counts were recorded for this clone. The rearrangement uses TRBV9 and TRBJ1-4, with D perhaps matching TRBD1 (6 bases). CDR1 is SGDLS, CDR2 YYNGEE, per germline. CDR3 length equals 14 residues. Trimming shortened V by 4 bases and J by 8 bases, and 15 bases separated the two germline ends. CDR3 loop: CASSPSGGREKLFF. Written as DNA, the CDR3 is TGTGCCAGCAGCCCGTCGGGGGGCCGCGAAAAACTGTTTTTT.

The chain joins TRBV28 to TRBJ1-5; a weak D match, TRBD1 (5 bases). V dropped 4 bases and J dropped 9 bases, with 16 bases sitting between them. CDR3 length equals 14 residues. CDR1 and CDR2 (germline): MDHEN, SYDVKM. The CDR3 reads CASSWGTEGRPQHF. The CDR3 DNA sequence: TGTGCCAGCAGTTGGGGGACCGAGGGGCGGCCCCAGCATTTT.

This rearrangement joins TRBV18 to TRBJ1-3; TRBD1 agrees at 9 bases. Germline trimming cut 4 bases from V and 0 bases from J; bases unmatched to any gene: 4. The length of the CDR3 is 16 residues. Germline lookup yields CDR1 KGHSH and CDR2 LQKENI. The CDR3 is CASSLGQGLSGNTIYF. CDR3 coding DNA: TGTGCCAGCTCACTCGGACAGGGGCTCTCTGGAAACACCATATATTTT.

CDR3 loop: CASSTDRGLANVLTF. CDR3 in DNA: TGTGCCAGCTCAACTGACAGGGGTCTTGCCAACGTCCTGACTTTC. The rearrangement links TRBV18 to TRBJ2-6; 8 bases fit TRBD1. V trimming: 5 bases; J trimming: 7 bases; junction bases outside the gene matches: 7. The CDR3 length is 15 residues. Looked up from germline, CDR1 is KGHSH and CDR2 is LQKENI. The full variable domain, rest sourced from reference TRBV18 and TRBJ2-6, is NAGVMQNPRHLVRRRGQEARLRCSPMKGHSHVYWYRQLPEEGLKFMVYLQKENIIDESGMPKERFSAEFPKEGPSILRIQQVVRGDSAAYFCASSTDRGLANVLTFGAGSRLTVL.